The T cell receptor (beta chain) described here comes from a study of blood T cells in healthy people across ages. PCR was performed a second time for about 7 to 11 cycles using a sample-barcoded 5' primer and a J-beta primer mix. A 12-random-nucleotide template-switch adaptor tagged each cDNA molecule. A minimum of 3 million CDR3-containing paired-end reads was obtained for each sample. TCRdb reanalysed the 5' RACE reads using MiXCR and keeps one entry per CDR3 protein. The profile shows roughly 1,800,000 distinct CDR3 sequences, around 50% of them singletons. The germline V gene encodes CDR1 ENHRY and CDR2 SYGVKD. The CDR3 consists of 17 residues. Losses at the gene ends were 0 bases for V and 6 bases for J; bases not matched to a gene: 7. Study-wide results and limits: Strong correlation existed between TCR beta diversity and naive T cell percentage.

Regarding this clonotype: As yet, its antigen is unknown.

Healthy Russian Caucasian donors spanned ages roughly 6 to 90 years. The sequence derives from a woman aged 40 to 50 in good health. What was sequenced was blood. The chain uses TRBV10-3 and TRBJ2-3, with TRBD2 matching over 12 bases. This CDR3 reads CAISESWTSGIRDTQYF. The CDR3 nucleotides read TGTGCCATCAGTGAGTCATGGACTAGCGGGATTCGGGATACGCAGTATTTT.